This T cell receptor (beta chain) originates from a study of T cell clonality in common variable immunodeficiency. Findings and limits, study-wide: Fewer deletions and N-nucleotide insertions were reportedly seen in common variable immunodeficiency TCR beta sequences. CVID subjects had higher TCRbeta clonality than healthy controls, most marked in about a third. T cell subpopulation sequencing would be needed to explain CVID clonality.

Blood samples were heparinized, 5 to 8 ml per donor. CDR1 is DFQATT, CDR2 SNEGSKA, per germline (reference sequence). CDR3 length: 16 residues. J was trimmed by 7 bases and V by 4 bases; bases with no gene match: 16. The table came from immunoSEQ multiplex PCR; TCRdb's copy has only in-frame clones and leaves some out. This sample carries some 40,000 clones, none of them present only once. As regards this clone: Its cognate antigen is unknown. The read ends 3 residues shy of where the CDR3 ends; the end is completed using the germline J gene.

The chain links TRBV20-1 to TRBJ2-3; 8 nucleotides line up with TRBD2. Sequenced input: peripheral blood mononuclear cells. This clonotype was sampled from a person aged 18 to 69 in good health. CDR3 in amino acids: CSAKDRALRGGNTQYF. The CDR3 DNA, read in part, is TGCAGTGCTAAAGATCGGGCCCTACGGGGGGGGAATACG.